The 32 T cell receptor beta chains below were found in one sample sequenced in a study of T cell responses to AZD1222 COVID-19 vaccine. Data came from immunoSEQ multiplex PCR; TCRdb stores just in-frame clones and leaves some out. The profile shows fewer than 200,000 clones, over 80% of them singletons. The starting material was peripheral blood, obtained on day 0 of AZD1222 vaccination. The source of these receptors is an adult in good health.

The rearrangement links TRBV20-1 to TRBJ2-3, with 7 bases identical to TRBD1. The length of the CDR3 is 13 residues. Germline V gives CDR1 DFQATT, CDR2 SNEGSKA (reference sequence). V gave up 3 bases and J gave up 1 base; unmatched junction bases: 1. The CDR3 region has the DNA TGCAGTGCTAGTACAGGGGGCACAGATACGCAGTATTTT. Amino acid sequence: CSASTGGTDTQYF.

V is TRBV3-1 (or the pseudogene TRBV3-2) and J is TRBJ1-3; TRBD1 is a possible D gene (5 bases). The ends were cut back, 1 base at V and 4 bases at J, with 8 bases in the middle. The CDR3 totals 14 residues. The germline V gene encodes CDR1 LGHDT and CDR2 YNNKEL (reference sequence). DNA of the CDR3: TGTGCCAGCAGCCAAGGCAGGGCCGGAAACACCATATATTTT. Translated: CASSQGRAGNTIYF.

The chain combines TRBV15 with TRBJ1-3; D may be TRBD1 (6 bases). V gave up 6 bases and J gave up 0 bases, with 15 bases separating them. The CDR3 runs 16 residues. Germline V gene sequence: CDR1 LNHNV, CDR2 YYDKDF (reference sequence). CDR3 nucleotides: TGTGCCACCAGAGCGGGTGACAGGAACTCTGGAAACACCATATATTTT. Protein product: CATRAGDRNSGNTIYF. The variable domain in full, completed from reference TRBV15 and TRBJ1-3, reads DAMVIQNPRYQVTQFGKPVTLSCSQTLNHNVMYWYQQKSSQAPKLLFHYYDKDFNNEADTPDNFQSRRPNTSFCFLDIRSPGLGDTAMYLCATRAGDRNSGNTIYFGEGSWLTVV.

The rearrangement links TRBV5-1 to TRBJ2-7; TRBD2 matches 7 bases. V lost 0 bases and J lost 5; bases outside the gene matches: 5. The CDR3 length is 14 residues. The germline V gene has CDR1 SGHRS and CDR2 YFSETQ. CDR3 nucleotides: TGCGCCAGCAGCTTGGGAGGGGAGGGCCACGAGCAGTACTTC. Protein sequence: CASSLGGEGHEQYF.

The rearrangement links TRBV5-4 to TRBJ2-7; tentatively, D is TRBD1 (6 bases). Germline V gene data show CDR1 as SGHNT and CDR2 as YYREEE (reference sequence). The CDR3 contains 15 residues. V lost 0 bases and J lost 3, with 13 bases in between. The CDR3 DNA follows: TGTGCCAGCAGCTTGGCGGCAGGGGACAACTACGAGCAGTACTTC. It is translated as CASSLAAGDNYEQYF.

This chain joins TRBV10-2 and TRBJ2-7; D gene unclear. CDR1 and CDR2 (germline): WSHSY, SAAADI. The CDR3 has 12 amino acids. The germline V and J ends were trimmed by 4 bases and 7 bases, with 11 bases remaining between them. The CDR3 DNA follows: TGCGCCAGCAGTGCGACCCCCCGTGAGCAGTACTTC. Protein product: CASSATPREQYF.

The chain combines TRBV11-2 with TRBJ1-1; D is undetermined. V was cut by 1 base and J by 1 base, with 7 bases left in between. In germline, CDR1 is SGHAT, CDR2 FQNNGV. The CDR3 spans 14 residues. In nucleotides, the CDR3 is TGTGCCAGCAGCTTAGTGGACGGGAACACTGAAGCTTTCTTT. It specifies CASSLVDGNTEAFF.

DNA for the CDR3: TGTGCCAGCAGCCAGATGAGGGCTAGGGGCTACACCTTC. As protein: CASSQMRARGYTF. The chain has TRBV3-1 (or the pseudogene TRBV3-2) and TRBJ1-2; D is ambiguous. The ends were cut back, 3 bases at V and 8 bases at J, with 13 bases in the middle. The germline V gene encodes CDR1 LGHDT and CDR2 YNNKEL (reference sequence). The length of the CDR3 is 13 residues.

This sequence joins TRBV6-1 and TRBJ1-2, with D possibly TRBD1 on 5 matching bases. Germline assignment: CDR1 MNHNS and CDR2 SASEGT. V shed 3 bases and J shed 5 bases, with 10 bases lying between them. CDR3 size: 13 residues. The CDR3 DNA reads as TGTGCCAGCAGTGAGGGAGACAGATATGGCTACACCTTC. Residues: CASSEGDRYGYTF.

In nucleotides, the CDR3 is TGTGCCAGCAGCCAGCGACCCGGACTAGTGGATCGAGATACGCAGTATTTT. It codes for CASSQRPGLVDRDTQYF. The chain joins TRBV4-2 to TRBJ2-3, with 7 bases that match TRBD2. Trimming removed 3 bases from V and 5 bases from J; junction bases left unmatched: 14. Germline V CDR1 and CDR2: LGHNA, YNFKEQ. This CDR3 is built from 17 residues.

This clone turned up a few times. This sequence joins TRBV18 and TRBJ1-2; D ambiguous. In germline, CDR1 is KGHSH, CDR2 LQKENI. CDR3 length: 11 amino acids. V lost 1 base, J lost 8 bases, and 5 bases lay in between. CDR3 sequence reads: CASSPRVGYTF. The CDR3 coding sequence is TGTGCCAGCTCACCACGCGTCGGCTACACCTTC.

The rearrangement uses TRBV6-1 and TRBJ1-6; possibly TRBD1 for D (5 bases). The CDR3 extends over 18 amino acids. CDR1 and CDR2 (germline): MNHNS, SASEGT. V lost 2 bases and J lost 10, with 24 bases in between. CDR3 region: CASSEKPPFSGASSPLHF. In nucleotides, the CDR3 is TGTGCCAGCAGTGAAAAACCCCCCTTTTCCGGGGCTTCGTCACCCCTCCACTTT.

V gene TRBV5-4 combines with J gene TRBJ2-1; D unresolved. The CDR3 sequence is 15 residues long. Germline V gives CDR1 SGHNT, CDR2 YYREEE (reference sequence). Trimming left V 4 bases short and J 10 bases short, with 21 bases between. The CDR3 here is CASSPAGPAKREQFF. The CDR3, as DNA: TGTGCCAGCAGCCCCGCAGGCCCGGCGAAGAGGGAGCAGTTCTTC.

The chain has TRBV7-2 and TRBJ1-1, with 9 bases identical to TRBD1. Germline trimming cut 6 bases from V and 5 bases from J; bases unmatched to any gene: 7. The CDR3 loop spans 14 amino acids. Germline V gene sequence: CDR1 SGHTA, CDR2 FQGNSA. CDR3 sequence: CASRSGDRETEAFF. As DNA, the CDR3 is TGTGCCAGCAGGTCCGGGGACAGGGAAACTGAAGCTTTCTTT.

The CDR3 sequence: CASTRPGQTYEQYF. Written as DNA, the CDR3 is TGTGCCAGCACTCGCCCGGGACAGACTTACGAGCAGTACTTC. This chain links TRBV6-5 with TRBJ2-7; 7 positions match TRBD1. The germline V gene has CDR1 MNHEY and CDR2 SVGAGI. V was pared by 7 bases and J by 4 bases, with 10 bases of the junction left unmatched. The CDR3 spans 14 residues.

This sequence joins TRBV5-1 and TRBJ1-2, with a possible D match to TRBD1 (5 bases). Germline V gives CDR1 SGHRS, CDR2 YFSETQ. V was cut by 0 bases and J by 6 bases, with 9 bases left in between. This CDR3 region has 13 residues. This CDR3 reads CASSLDWGHGYTF. As DNA, the CDR3 is TGCGCCAGCAGCTTGGATTGGGGCCATGGCTACACCTTC.

The chain employs TRBV6-2 or TRBV6-3 and TRBJ2-7, with D uncertain. V lost 2 bases, J lost 3 bases, and 8 bases lay in between. The germline V gene has CDR1 MNHEY and CDR2 SVGEGT. The CDR3 contains 13 residues. The CDR3 coding sequence is TGTGCCAGCAGTTACCCCGGCCTCTACGAGCAGTACTTC. This codes for CASSYPGLYEQYF.

The rearrangement joins TRBV5-4 to TRBJ1-4, with 9 bases aligning to TRBD1. Looked up from germline, CDR1 is SGHNT and CDR2 is YYREEE (reference sequence). CDR3 length: 15 amino acids. Unmatched junction bases numbered 6, after V lost 2 bases and J lost 7 bases. CDR3 bases: TGTGCCAGCAGCTTCGCGGGACAGGGTGTTGAAAAACTGTTTTTT. This codes for CASSFAGQGVEKLFF.

The V gene is TRBV20-1, the J gene TRBJ1-5; D remains unclear. This CDR3 region has 17 residues. V lost 3 bases and J lost 2, with 20 bases in between. Germline CDR1 is DFQATT and CDR2 is SNEGSKA (reference sequence). CDR3: CSASFPRRVMGNQPQHF. The DNA of the CDR3 is TGCAGTGCTAGTTTCCCCCGGAGGGTGATGGGCAATCAGCCCCAGCATTTT.

This clone showed up just once. The J gene is TRBJ1-1, the V gene TRBV5-1; D gene uncertain. V lost 2 bases and J lost 1, with 12 bases in between. In germline, CDR1 is SGHRS, CDR2 YFSETQ. The length of the CDR3 is 15 residues. CDR3 in DNA: TGCGCCAGCAGCTTAACGTGGACGGGGAACACTGAAGCTTTCTTT. Protein: CASSLTWTGNTEAFF.

The rearrangement uses TRBV19 and TRBJ2-7; TRBD1 matches at 7 bases. V shed 4 bases and J 1 base; nucleotides not matched to a gene: 7. The CDR3 sequence is 15 residues long. The germline gives CDR1 LNHDA, CDR2 SQIVND (reference sequence). The CDR3 here is CASSTYKGASYEQYF. The CDR3 DNA is TGTGCCAGTAGTACCTACAAGGGGGCGTCCTACGAGCAGTACTTC. Full variable domain (missing parts from reference TRBV19 and TRBJ2-7): DGGITQSPKYLFRKEGQNVTLSCEQNLNHDAMYWYRQDPGQGLRLIYYSQIVNDFQKGDIAEGYSVSREKKESFPLTVTSAQKNPTAFYLCASSTYKGASYEQYFGPGTRLTVT.

This clone was seen a single time. Other DNA sequences from this sample encode an identical CDR3 as well. The chain employs TRBV7-9 and TRBJ2-5; no clear D. Looked up from germline, CDR1 is SEHNR and CDR2 is FQNEAQ (reference sequence). Trimming pared 4 bases from V and 2 bases from J, leaving 2 bases between. The CDR3 has 11 residues. Here the CDR3 DNA reads TGTGCCAGCAGCTCTCAAGAGACCCAGTACTTC. Translated: CASSSQETQYF.

This chain joins TRBV12-3 or TRBV12-4 and TRBJ1-2, with no clear D. V was pared by 4 bases and J by 4 bases, with 10 bases between. The CDR3 has 13 amino acids. The CDR3 sequence: CASSSVSTYGYTF. CDR3 DNA sequence: TGTGCCAGCAGTTCCGTATCAACCTATGGCTACACCTTC.

Concerning this clone: One end of the junction does not line up with germline, which may come from a read error. The genes are TRBV28 and TRBJ2-2; D not certain. Germline-derived CDR1 and CDR2 are MDHEN and SYDVKM. The CDR3 runs 14 residues. The CDR3 bases are TGTGCCAGTGGTGGTTGGAGCTCCACCCGGGAGCTGTTTTTT. Protein sequence: CASGGWSSTRELFF.

J is TRBJ2-1 and V is TRBV3-1 (or the pseudogene TRBV3-2); 8 bases line up with TRBD1. The CDR3 is 16 residues long. The ends lost 4 bases at V and 7 bases at J; junction bases unmatched: 12. In germline, CDR1 is LGHDT, CDR2 YNNKEL (reference sequence). The CDR3: CASSPLRGQGPNEQFF. The CDR3 DNA is TGTGCCAGCAGCCCACTGCGTGGACAGGGTCCAAATGAGCAGTTCTTC.

The chain recombines TRBV7-2 with TRBJ2-5; TRBD2 is a possible D gene (6 bases). This CDR3 region has 13 residues. With 3 bases removed from V and 4 bases from J, the gap between germline ends came to 9 bases. Germline values: CDR1 SGHTA, CDR2 FQGNSA. Written as DNA, the CDR3 is TGTGCCAGCAGCTTCGGCGGGATAGAGACCCAGTACTTC. Amino acid sequence: CASSFGGIETQYF.

The chain recombines TRBV19 with TRBJ1-6; a weak D match, TRBD1 (6 bases). V shed 3 bases and J shed 7 bases, with 13 bases lying between them. CDR3 length: 15 residues. Per the germline V gene, CDR1 is LNHDA and CDR2 is SQIVND (reference sequence). The CDR3 bases are TGTGCCAGTAGTATCTCGGGGGCAAACAATTCACCCCTCCACTTT. Amino acid sequence: CASSISGANNSPLHF. Complete variable domain (other parts from reference TRBV19 and TRBJ1-6): DGGITQSPKYLFRKEGQNVTLSCEQNLNHDAMYWYRQDPGQGLRLIYYSQIVNDFQKGDIAEGYSVSREKKESFPLTVTSAQKNPTAFYLCASSISGANNSPLHFGNGTRLTVT.

The chain is built from TRBV5-4 and TRBJ1-1, with D uncertain. V lost 3 bases to trimming and J lost 6 bases, with 18 bases between them. Per germline, CDR1 SGHNT and CDR2 YYREEE (reference sequence). The CDR3 has 15 residues. CDR3 amino acids: CASSYSSTGWAEAFF. Here the CDR3 DNA reads TGTGCCAGCAGCTATTCTTCGACGGGATGGGCTGAAGCTTTCTTT.

V usage is TRBV5-1 and J usage is TRBJ1-6; D unclear. CDR1 and CDR2 (germline): SGHRS, YFSETQ. The CDR3 is 15 amino acids. The germline V and J ends were trimmed by 0 bases and 6 bases, with 10 bases remaining between them. CDR3 amino acids: CASSLEPASNSPLHF. The CDR3 DNA is TGCGCCAGCAGCTTGGAGCCCGCAAGTAATTCACCCCTCCACTTT. The full variable domain, in which reference TRBV5-1 and TRBJ1-6 provide the parts outside the CDR3, is KAGVTQTPRYLIKTRGQQVTLSCSPISGHRSVSWYQQTPGQGLQFLFEYFSETQRNKGNFPGRFSGRQFSNSRSEMNVSTLELGDSALYLCASSLEPASNSPLHFGNGTRLTVT.

CDR3 region: CASRPPGGGGTEAFF. The CDR3 coding sequence is TGTGCCAGCAGGCCTCCGGGGGGTGGTGGCACTGAAGCTTTCTTT. J is TRBJ1-1 and V is TRBV3-1 (or the pseudogene TRBV3-2), with D possibly TRBD1 on 5 matching bases. The V end lost 6 bases, the J end lost 4 bases, and 18 bases lay between the germline ends. The CDR3 length is 15 residues. Per the germline V gene, CDR1 is LGHDT and CDR2 is YNNKEL (reference sequence).

The V gene is TRBV3-1 (or the pseudogene TRBV3-2), the J gene TRBJ2-1; D is perhaps TRBD2 (6 bases). Trimming removed 4 bases from V and 2 bases from J, with 12 bases in between. CDR1 LGHDT and CDR2 YNNKEL come from the germline V gene (reference sequence). The CDR3 extends over 15 amino acids. CDR3 residues: CASSPGSGPYNEQFF. The CDR3 nucleotides read TGTGCCAGCAGCCCCGGGAGCGGACCCTACAATGAGCAGTTCTTC.

The chain couples TRBV15 to TRBJ2-2, with 8 nucleotides matching TRBD1. Per the germline V gene, CDR1 is LNHNV and CDR2 is YYDKDF (reference sequence). V lost 5 bases and J lost 4; bases outside the gene matches: 3. The CDR3 totals 14 residues. The DNA for the CDR3 is TGTGCCACCAGCCTGGACAGGGCCACCGGGGAGCTGTTTTTT. As protein: CATSLDRATGELFF.